This is a list of T cell receptor beta chains from one sample in a study of T cells in localized non-small cell lung cancer. The method was immunoSEQ multiplex PCR; TCRdb's version includes in-frame clones alone and lacks a portion of them. The top ten hold approximately 21% of the sample, which has tens of thousands of clones, about 78% seen once. Here the sequenced sample was PBMCs, taken before any cancer treatment. The receptors come from a man between 40 and 75 years old with stage II squamous cell lung carcinoma. Both conserved end residues are part of each CDR3. A D gene is named only where the DNA matches it firmly. Size is stated for part of the rows, as once, few or many counts, or as a class when the clone is expanded.

J,V,size,D,DNA,CDR3
TRBJ2-1,TRBV30,-,-,TGTGCCTGGAGTGTACCGGTCCTCTACAATGAGCAGTTCTTC,CAWSVPVLYNEQFF
TRBJ1-4,TRBV2,once,-,TGTGCCAGCAGTGAAGCGCTTGTCTGGCGAGGTGAAAAACTGTTTTTT,CASSEALVWRGEKLFF
TRBJ2-5,TRBV5-1,-,-,TGCGCCAGCAGCCCTATGTGGGCAAGACAAGAGACCCAGTACTTC,CASSPMWARQETQYF
TRBJ2-2,TRBV7-3,-,-,TGTGCCAGCAGCCCCTGGGCAGGGGAGAACACCGGGGAGCTGTTTTTT,CASSPWAGENTGELFF
TRBJ2-4,TRBV7-8,-,TRBD2,TGTGCCAGCAGCTTACGACAGCAAGCTAGCGGAGTCCTACCTACCAAAAACATTCAGTACTTC,CASSLRQQASGVLPTKNIQYF
TRBJ2-1,TRBV28,-,-,TGTGCCAGCAGGCGCACTAGTTCGGGTGAGCAGTTCTTC,CASRRTSSGEQFF
TRBJ1-3,TRBV6-6,-,-,TGTGCCAGCAGCCCCAGCGGAAACACCATATATTTT,CASSPSGNTIYF
TRBJ2-7,TRBV7-2,-,-,TGTGCCAGCAGCTTAGATCCGGGCAGCTCCTACGAGCAGTACTTC,CASSLDPGSSYEQYF
TRBJ1-1,TRBV9,once,TRBD1,TGTGCCAGCAGCTCAGGGGGCGCGGCTGAAGCTTTCTTT,CASSSGGAAEAFF
TRBJ1-1,TRBV2,-,TRBD1,TGTGCCAGCAGTGTGGCAGGGGGCACTGAAGCTTTCTTT,CASSVAGGTEAFF
TRBJ2-1,TRBV4-1,-,-,TGCGCCATCGGGACGGAGCTAACTAATGAGCAGTTCTTC,CAIGTELTNEQFF
TRBJ2-3,TRBV5-1,-,-,TGCGCCAGCAGCTTGGGCAGCACAGATACGCAGTATTTT,CASSLGSTDTQYF
TRBJ1-2,TRBV10-1,few,TRBD1,TGCGCCAGCAGGGAGACCGGGACAGGAGGCGATTACACCTTC,CASRETGTGGDYTF
TRBJ2-1,TRBV4-1,-,-,TGCGCCAGCAGCCAGGGGCCGAGCTCCTACAATGAGCAGTTCTTC,CASSQGPSSYNEQFF
TRBJ1-6,TRBV18,-,TRBD1,TGTGCCAGCTCCCCGGACAGGGTTCGATCACCCCTCCACTTT,CASSPDRVRSPLHF
TRBJ2-1,TRBV6-5,-,TRBD2,TGTGCCAGCAGACGGACTAGCGGGAGCCCAAATGAGCAGTTCTTC,CASRRTSGSPNEQFF
TRBJ2-4,TRBV28,-,TRBD1,TGTGCCAGCAGTTCACCGACAGGGGGCGCCAAAAACATTCAGTACTTC,CASSSPTGGAKNIQYF
TRBJ1-2,TRBV2,-,-,TGTGCCAGCAGTGGGGTCAGGGGCTATGGCTACACCTTC,CASSGVRGYGYTF
TRBJ2-7,TRBV28,-,TRBD2,TGTGCCAGCAGTTTACAACTAGCGGGGGGGCGTAACGAGCAGTACTTC,CASSLQLAGGRNEQYF
TRBJ2-1,TRBV30,few,TRBD1,TGTGCCTGGAAAACAGGGGGAACGCACAATGAGCAGTTCTTC,CAWKTGGTHNEQFF
TRBJ2-7,TRBV28,once,-,TGTGCCAGCACCTTAGGGCGGCGGGCCTACGAGCAGTACTTC,CASTLGRRAYEQYF
TRBJ2-7,TRBV28,-,-,TGTGCCAGCAGCCTACACTACGAGCAGTACTTC,CASSLHYEQYF
TRBJ1-2,TRBV30,-,-,TGTGCCTGGAGTGTACAACGGACGGACTATGGCTACACCTTC,CAWSVQRTDYGYTF
TRBJ2-7,TRBV28,-,TRBD1,TGTGCCAGCACCAGAGCCGGGACAGGGTGGTTTGAGCAGTACTTC,CASTRAGTGWFEQYF
TRBJ1-1,TRBV4-1,-,-,TGCGCCAGCAGCCAAGCTTTGTGGGGTGACACTGAAGCTTTCTTT,CASSQALWGDTEAFF
TRBJ2-7,TRBV28,-,-,TGTGCCAGCAGACTCGGGCCCTACTACGAGCAGTACTTC,CASRLGPYYEQYF
TRBJ2-7,TRBV4-1,-,TRBD2,TGCGCCAGCAGCCAAGCATCTAGCGGGCTCAGCTACGAGCAGTACTTC,CASSQASSGLSYEQYF
TRBJ2-2,TRBV29-1,-,-,TGCAGCGTTGAAGATCCACTAGCCCTGAACACCGGGGAGCTGTTTTTT,CSVEDPLALNTGELFF
TRBJ1-5,TRBV18,-,TRBD1,TGTGCCAGCTCACCACCGGGACAGACCAACAATCAGCCCCAGCATTTT,CASSPPGQTNNQPQHF
TRBJ1-1,TRBV7-9,-,-,TGTGCCAGCAGTTCCCCCCCGGGACATAGTGAAGCTTTCTTT,CASSSPPGHSEAFF
TRBJ2-3,TRBV18,-,TRBD2,TGTGCCAGCTCACCATCTGCGGGGGGAGGGACAGATACGCAGTATTTT,CASSPSAGGGTDTQYF
TRBJ1-1,TRBV19,-,-,TGTGCCAGTAGCCCCATAGGTCAGGCCTTGGACACTGAAGCTTTCTTT,CASSPIGQALDTEAFF
TRBJ1-2,TRBV6-5,-,TRBD1,TGTGCCAGGACAGGGCACTATGGCTACACCTTC,CARTGHYGYTF
TRBJ1-2,TRBV6-1,-,-,TGTGCCAGCAGTGGGGGGGGGTCACACTATGGCTACACCTTC,CASSGGGSHYGYTF
TRBJ1-5,TRBV28,-,-,TGTGCCAGCACCCGAGACCCGACATATCAGCCCCAGCATTTT,CASTRDPTYQPQHF
TRBJ2-7,TRBV5-1,many,TRBD1,TGCGCCAGCAGCTCACAGGGGGACCTCTACGAGCAGTACTTC,CASSSQGDLYEQYF